This T cell receptor beta chain stems from a study of blood T cell repertoires in COVID-19. The CDR3 has 15 amino acids. From germline, CDR1 is LGHNT and CDR2 FRNRAP. After removal of 5 bases from V and 10 bases from J, the junction contained 9 bases not matched to a gene. Assay used: immunoSEQ multiplex PCR; TCRdb lists only in-frame clones, some missing. This table has about 58,000 clones, 89% appearing once. This receptor was identified in a woman aged 55-69 years with active COVID-19. Sequencing was performed on peripheral blood. This sequence joins TRBV12-5 and TRBJ1-6, with 9 bases aligning to TRBD1. The CDR3, as DNA: TGTGCTAGTGGTCTAGGGGGGACAGGGAAATCACCCCTCCACTTT. It is translated as CASGLGGTGKSPLHF.